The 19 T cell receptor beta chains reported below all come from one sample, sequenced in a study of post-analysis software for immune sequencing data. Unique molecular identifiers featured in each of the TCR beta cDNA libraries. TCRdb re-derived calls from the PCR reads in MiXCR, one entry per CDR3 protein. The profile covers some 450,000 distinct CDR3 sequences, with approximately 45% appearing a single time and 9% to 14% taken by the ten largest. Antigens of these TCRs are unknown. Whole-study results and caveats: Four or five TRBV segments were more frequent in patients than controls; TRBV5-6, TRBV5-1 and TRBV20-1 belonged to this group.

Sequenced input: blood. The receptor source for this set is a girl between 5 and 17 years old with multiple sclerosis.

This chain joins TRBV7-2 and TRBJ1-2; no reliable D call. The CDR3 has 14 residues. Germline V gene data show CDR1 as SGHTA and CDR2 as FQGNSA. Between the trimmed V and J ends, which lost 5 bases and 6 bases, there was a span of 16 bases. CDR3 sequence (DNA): TGTGCCAGCAGCCAGGAGGCAAGTATTAATGGCTACACCTTC. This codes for CASSQEASINGYTF.

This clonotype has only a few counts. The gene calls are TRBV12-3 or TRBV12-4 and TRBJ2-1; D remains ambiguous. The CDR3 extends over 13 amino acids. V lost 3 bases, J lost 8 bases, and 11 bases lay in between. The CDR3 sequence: CASSFRVDYEQFF. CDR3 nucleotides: TGTGCCAGCAGTTTTAGGGTCGACTATGAGCAGTTCTTC.

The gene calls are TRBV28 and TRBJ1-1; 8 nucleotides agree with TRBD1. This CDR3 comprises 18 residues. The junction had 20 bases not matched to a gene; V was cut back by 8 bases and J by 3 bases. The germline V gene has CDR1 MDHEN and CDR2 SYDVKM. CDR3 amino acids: CASAAPGQGAGEDTEAFF. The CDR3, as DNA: TGTGCCAGCGCCGCCCCGGGGCAGGGGGCGGGAGAGGACACTGAAGCTTTCTTT.

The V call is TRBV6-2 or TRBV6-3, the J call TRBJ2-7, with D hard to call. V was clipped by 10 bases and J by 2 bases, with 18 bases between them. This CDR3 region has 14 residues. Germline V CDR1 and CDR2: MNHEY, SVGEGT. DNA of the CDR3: TGTGCCACCATAGACCGCCAACAGACCTACGAGCAGTACTTC. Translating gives CATIDRQQTYEQYF.

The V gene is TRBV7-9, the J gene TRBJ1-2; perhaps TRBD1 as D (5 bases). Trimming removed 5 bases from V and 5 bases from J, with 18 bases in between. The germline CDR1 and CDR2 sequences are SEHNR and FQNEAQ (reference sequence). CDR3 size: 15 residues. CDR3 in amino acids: CASSPQGTGQYGYTF. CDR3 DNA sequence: TGTGCCAGCAGCCCCCAAGGAACAGGCCAATATGGCTACACCTTC. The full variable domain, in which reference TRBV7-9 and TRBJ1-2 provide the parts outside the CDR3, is DTGVSQNPRHKITKRGQNVTFRCDPISEHNRLYWYRQTLGQGPEFLTYFQNEAQLEKSRLLSDRFSAERPKGSFSTLEIQRTEQGDSAMYLCASSPQGTGQYGYTFGSGTRLTVV.

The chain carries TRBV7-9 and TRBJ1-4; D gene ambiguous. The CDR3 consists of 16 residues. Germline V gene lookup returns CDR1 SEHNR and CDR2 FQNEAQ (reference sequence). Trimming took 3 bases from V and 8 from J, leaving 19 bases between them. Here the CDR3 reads CASSFSSRAYEEKLFF. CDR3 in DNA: TGTGCCAGCAGCTTTAGTTCGAGGGCCTATGAGGAAAAACTGTTTTTT.

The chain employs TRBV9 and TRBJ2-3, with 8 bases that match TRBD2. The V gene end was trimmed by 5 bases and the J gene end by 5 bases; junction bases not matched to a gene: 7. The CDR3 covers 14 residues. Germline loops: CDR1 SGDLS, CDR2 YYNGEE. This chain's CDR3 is CASSRGGFGDTQYF. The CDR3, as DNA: TGTGCCAGCAGTCGCGGGGGGTTCGGAGATACGCAGTATTTT.

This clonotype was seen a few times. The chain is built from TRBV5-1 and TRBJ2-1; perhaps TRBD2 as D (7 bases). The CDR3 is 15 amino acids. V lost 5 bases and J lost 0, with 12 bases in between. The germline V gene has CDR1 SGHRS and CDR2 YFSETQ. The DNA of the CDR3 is TGCGCCAGCAGGAAGGGGGGGGACTCCTACAATGAGCAGTTCTTC. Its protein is CASRKGGDSYNEQFF.

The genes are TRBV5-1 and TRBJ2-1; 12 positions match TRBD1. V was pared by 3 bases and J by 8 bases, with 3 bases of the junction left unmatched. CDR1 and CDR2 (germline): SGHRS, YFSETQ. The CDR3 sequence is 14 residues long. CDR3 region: CASSSGTGGYEQFF. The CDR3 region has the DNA TGCGCCAGCAGCTCCGGGACAGGGGGCTATGAGCAGTTCTTC.

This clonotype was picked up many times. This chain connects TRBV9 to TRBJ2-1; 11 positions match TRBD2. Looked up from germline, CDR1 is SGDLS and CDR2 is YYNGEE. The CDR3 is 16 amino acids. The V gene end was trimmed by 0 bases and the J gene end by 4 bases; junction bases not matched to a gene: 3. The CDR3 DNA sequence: TGTGCCAGCAGCGTAGGGCTAGCGGGAGGTTACAATGAGCAGTTCTTC. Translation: CASSVGLAGGYNEQFF.

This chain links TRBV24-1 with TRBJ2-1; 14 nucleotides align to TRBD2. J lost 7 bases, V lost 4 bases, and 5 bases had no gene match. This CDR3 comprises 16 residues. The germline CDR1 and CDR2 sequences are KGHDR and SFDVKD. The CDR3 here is CATSDTGLAGANEQFF. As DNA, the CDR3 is TGTGCCACCAGTGACACGGGACTAGCGGGAGCGAATGAGCAGTTCTTC.

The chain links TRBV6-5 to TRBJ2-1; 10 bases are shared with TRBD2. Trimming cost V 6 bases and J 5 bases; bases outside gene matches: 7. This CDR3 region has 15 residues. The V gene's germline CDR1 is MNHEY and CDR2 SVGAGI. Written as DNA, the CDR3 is TGTGCCAGCAGCTTCGGGACTAGCGTAAACAATGAGCAGTTCTTC. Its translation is CASSFGTSVNNEQFF.

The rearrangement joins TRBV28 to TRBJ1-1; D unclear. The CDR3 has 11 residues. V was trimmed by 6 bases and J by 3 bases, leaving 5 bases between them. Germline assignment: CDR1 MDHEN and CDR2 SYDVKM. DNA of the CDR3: TGTGCCAGCAGCCAGGACACTGAAGCTTTCTTT. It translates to CASSQDTEAFF.

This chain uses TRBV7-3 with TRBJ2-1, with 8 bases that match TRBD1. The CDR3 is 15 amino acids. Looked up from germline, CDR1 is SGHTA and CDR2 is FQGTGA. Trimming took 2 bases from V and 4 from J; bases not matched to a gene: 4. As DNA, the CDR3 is TGTGCCAGCAGCTTACAGGGGGCGAAGTACAATGAGCAGTTCTTC. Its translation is CASSLQGAKYNEQFF.

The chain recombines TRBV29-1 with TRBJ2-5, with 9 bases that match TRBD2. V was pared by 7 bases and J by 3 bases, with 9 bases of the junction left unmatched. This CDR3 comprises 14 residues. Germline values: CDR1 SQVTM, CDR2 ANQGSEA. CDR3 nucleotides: TGCAGCGCTTGGGTGGGACTAGCAAAAGAGACCCAGTACTTC. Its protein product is CSAWVGLAKETQYF.

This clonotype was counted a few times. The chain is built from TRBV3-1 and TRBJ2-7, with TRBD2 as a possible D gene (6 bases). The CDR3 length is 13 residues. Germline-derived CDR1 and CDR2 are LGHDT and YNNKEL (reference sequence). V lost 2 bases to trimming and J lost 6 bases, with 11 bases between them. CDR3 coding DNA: TGTGCCAGCAGCCAAACCGGAGGGAGCGAGCAGTACTTC. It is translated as CASSQTGGSEQYF.

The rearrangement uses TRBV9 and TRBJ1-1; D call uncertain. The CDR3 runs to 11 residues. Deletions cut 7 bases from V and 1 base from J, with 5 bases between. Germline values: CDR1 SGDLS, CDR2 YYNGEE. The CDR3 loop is CASGSNTEAFF. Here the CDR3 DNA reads TGTGCCAGCGGGTCGAACACTGAAGCTTTCTTT.

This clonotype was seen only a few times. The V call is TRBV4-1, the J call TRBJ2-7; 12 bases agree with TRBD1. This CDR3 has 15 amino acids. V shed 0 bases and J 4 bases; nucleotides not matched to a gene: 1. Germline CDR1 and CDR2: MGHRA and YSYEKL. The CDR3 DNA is TGCGCCAGCAGCCAAGAGGGACAGGGGGCATACGAGCAGTACTTC. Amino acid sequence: CASSQEGQGAYEQYF.

The CDR3 nucleotides are TGTGCCAGCAGCTTAGAGGCCAGGGGGGCCTATGGCTACACCTTC. Its translation is CASSLEARGAYGYTF. V gene TRBV7-9 combines with J gene TRBJ1-2; 7 bases are shared with TRBD1. Losses at the gene ends were 1 base for V and 4 bases for J; bases not matched to a gene: 6. Germline V CDR1 and CDR2: SEHNR, FQNEAQ (reference sequence). The CDR3 is 15 amino acids.